This T cell receptor beta chain derives from a study of shared clonotypes between healthy human individuals. Overall study context: In total, the donors were two women and a few men aged 18 to 49.

The table came from immunoSEQ multiplex PCR; TCRdb's copy has only in-frame clones and leaves some out. The sample includes more than 2,000,000 clones, about 92% of them seen just once. There are 15 residues in the CDR3. CDR1 is SGHTA and CDR2 is FQGNSA in the germline V gene. Details on this clone: The junction and the germline gene differ at one end; a read error may be behind it.

The receptor's source is a man in his late teens or twenties in good health. The chain carries TRBV7-2 and TRBJ2-1; D remains ambiguous. Sequenced sample: naive CD4+ T cells sorted from blood. Specified subset: CD45RA+ positively selected. CDR3 nucleotides: TGTGCCAGCAGCCAATTCTCATCCTCCCACAATGAGCAGTTCTTC. Residues: CASSQFSSSHNEQFF.